The 20 T cell receptor beta chains reported below all come from one sample, sequenced in a study of cytomegalovirus exposure and HLA in healthy donors. Primers included in the PCR were 60 Vbeta and 13 Jbeta primers. Sequencing was performed with immunoSEQ multiplex PCR; in TCRdb, only in-frame clones are kept and a portion is missing. The profile shows about 140,000 clones, roughly 87% of them singletons. Material: PBMCs. These receptors all stem from a middle-aged woman in good health and CMV-seronegative.

This clone appeared once. The chain joins TRBV7-2 to TRBJ1-2; D is perhaps TRBD1 (6 bases). The germline gives CDR1 SGHTA, CDR2 FQGNSA. This CDR3 contains 13 residues. Trimming shortened V by 5 bases and J by 8 bases, and 15 bases separated the two germline ends. Written as DNA, the CDR3 is TGTGCCAGCAGCGCCCAACAGGGTCGGGGCTACACCTTC. It is translated as CASSAQQGRGYTF.

This chain joins TRBV4-3 and TRBJ1-5; D remains ambiguous. The germline gives CDR1 LGHNA, CDR2 YSLEER. CDR3 length: 13 residues. Trimming pared 4 bases from V and 13 bases from J, leaving 17 bases between. CDR3 amino acids: CASSPVGNPKQHF. CDR3 coding DNA: TGCGCCAGCAGCCCGGTCGGGAACCCTAAACAGCATTTT.

The chain is built from TRBV5-1 and TRBJ1-5; no definite D call. V lost 0 bases and J 0 bases, leaving 10 bases between the germline ends. CDR1 SGHRS and CDR2 YFSETQ come from the germline V gene. This CDR3 has 16 residues. For the CDR3, the DNA is TGCGCCAGCAGCTTGGAGGGAGGACCTAGCAATCAGCCCCAGCATTTT. Its translation is CASSLEGGPSNQPQHF. The variable domain in full, with the rest retrieved from reference TRBV5-1 and TRBJ1-5, is KAGVTQTPRYLIKTRGQQVTLSCSPISGHRSVSWYQQTPGQGLQFLFEYFSETQRNKGNFPGRFSGRQFSNSRSEMNVSTLELGDSALYLCASSLEGGPSNQPQHFGDGTRLSIL.

The chain uses TRBV11-1 and TRBJ2-2; D gene ambiguous. This CDR3 region has 14 residues. CDR1 is SGHAT and CDR2 is FQDESV in the germline V gene (reference sequence). V lost 5 bases, J lost 3 bases, and 10 bases lay in between. CDR3 sequence (DNA): TGTGCCAGCAGCCCTCGACGGGACACCGGGGAGCTGTTTTTT. This gives the protein CASSPRRDTGELFF.

The V gene is TRBV13, the J gene TRBJ2-2; 12 nucleotides align to TRBD2. The V and J ends lost 4 bases and 3 bases, in that order; junction bases with no gene match: 3. The germline V gene encodes CDR1 PRHDT and CDR2 FYEKMQ (reference sequence). There are 16 residues in the CDR3. Here the CDR3 DNA reads TGTGCCAGCAGCTATACTAGCGGGAGGTACACCGGGGAGCTGTTTTTT. It translates to CASSYTSGRYTGELFF.

The chain couples TRBV5-1 to TRBJ2-6; maybe TRBD2 (6 bases). The germline V gene encodes CDR1 SGHRS and CDR2 YFSETQ. The CDR3 covers 17 residues. V was trimmed by 4 bases and J by 0 bases, leaving 14 bases between them. CDR3 nucleotide sequence: TGCGCCAGCAGCATGGGACTCCTTCGCTCTGGGGCCAACGTCCTGACTTTC. This sequence encodes CASSMGLLRSGANVLTF.

The chain has TRBV7-6 and TRBJ2-5; 8 bases agree with TRBD2. The V and J ends lost 1 base and 5 bases, in that order; junction bases with no gene match: 6. The CDR3 extends over 15 amino acids. Germline lookup yields CDR1 SGHVS and CDR2 FNYEAQ. In nucleotides, the CDR3 is TGTGCCAGCAGCTTAGGGTTGGCGGGAGGTGAGACCCAGTACTTC. This encodes CASSLGLAGGETQYF.

The V and J genes are TRBV5-1 and TRBJ2-1; possibly TRBD2 for D (5 bases). V was shortened by 2 bases and J by 2 bases, with 11 bases between the two germline ends. Per germline, CDR1 SGHRS and CDR2 YFSETQ. The length of the CDR3 is 15 residues. For the CDR3, the DNA is TGCGCCAGCAGCTTTGAGGGAGTGGCCTACAATGAGCAGTTCTTC. Protein sequence: CASSFEGVAYNEQFF.

The V gene is TRBV5-4, the J gene TRBJ2-5, with TRBD1 matching over 7 bases. The CDR3 consists of 14 residues. Germline values: CDR1 SGHNT, CDR2 YYREEE (reference sequence). The V gene end was trimmed by 4 bases and the J gene end by 2 bases; junction bases not matched to a gene: 5. CDR3 sequence (DNA): TGTGCCAGCAGCCGAGGGGGCGGTCAAGAGACCCAGTACTTC. It specifies CASSRGGGQETQYF. Full variable domain (outside the CDR3, taken from reference TRBV5-4 and TRBJ2-5): ETGVTQSPTHLIKTRGQQVTLRCSSQSGHNTVSWYQQALGQGPQFIFQYYREEENGRGNFPPRFSGLQFPNYSSELNVNALELDDSALYLCASSRGGGQETQYFGPGTRLLVL.

The rearrangement joins TRBV6-6 to TRBJ2-7; D unresolved. V lost 2 bases and J 2 bases, leaving 7 bases between the germline ends. The germline V gene encodes CDR1 MNHNY and CDR2 SVGAGI (reference sequence). The CDR3 has 13 amino acids. In DNA form, the CDR3 reads TGTGCCAGCAGTTACAACAGAACCTACGAGCAGTACTTC. Its protein product is CASSYNRTYEQYF.

The chain recombines TRBV27 with TRBJ2-1; no clear D gene. The CDR3 has 16 amino acids. In germline, CDR1 is MNHEY, CDR2 SMNVEV (reference sequence). Deletions cut 7 bases from V and 3 bases from J, with 19 bases between. The chain's CDR3 is CASTPGPQSIYNEQFF. DNA for the CDR3: TGTGCCAGCACCCCGGGTCCGCAAAGTATCTACAATGAGCAGTTCTTC.

As to this clone: Sequence at one end of the junction differs from germline and may be a read error. The V call is TRBV7-7, the J call TRBJ2-5; D may be TRBD1 (5 bases). Germline V gives CDR1 SSHAT, CDR2 FNYEAQ (reference sequence). The CDR3 has 13 residues. The chain's CDR3 is CASSPGPQETQYF. In DNA form, the CDR3 reads TGTGCTAGCAGCCCAGGGCCTCAAGAGACCCAGTACTTC.

For the CDR3, the DNA is TGCGCCAGCAGCTTGCGGTTAGCGGGAGAGACCCAGTACTTC. This sequence encodes CASSLRLAGETQYF. The rearrangement joins TRBV5-1 to TRBJ2-5; TRBD2 agrees at 7 bases. Per the germline V gene, CDR1 is SGHRS and CDR2 is YFSETQ. V lost 1 base, J lost 4 bases, and 4 bases stayed unmatched. This CDR3 has 14 amino acids.

The chain uses TRBV6-6 and TRBJ1-1; TRBD1 agrees at 9 bases. The germline gives CDR1 MNHNY, CDR2 SVGAGI (reference sequence). CDR3 length: 16 residues. The V segment lost 2 bases and the J segment 4 bases; nucleotides outside the gene matches: 8. CDR3 bases: TGTGCCAGCAGTTACCCCCAACAGGGGGCGCCCACTGAAGCTTTCTTT. As protein: CASSYPQQGAPTEAFF.

The gene calls are TRBV19 and TRBJ1-5; the D is unclear. The germline gives CDR1 LNHDA, CDR2 SQIVND (reference sequence). CDR3 length: 13 amino acids. Trimming took off 3 bases at V and 2 bases at J, with 5 bases between the two ends. Here the CDR3 DNA reads TGTGCCAGTAGTATTAGCCGCAATCAGCCCCAGCATTTT. Translated, it gives CASSISRNQPQHF. The full variable domain, its missing parts supplied by reference TRBV19 and TRBJ1-5, is DGGITQSPKYLFRKEGQNVTLSCEQNLNHDAMYWYRQDPGQGLRLIYYSQIVNDFQKGDIAEGYSVSREKKESFPLTVTSAQKNPTAFYLCASSISRNQPQHFGDGTRLSIL.

The chain uses TRBV27 and TRBJ2-1, with TRBD2 identical over 11 bases. CDR1 and CDR2 from the germline V gene are MNHEY and SMNVEV (reference sequence). The CDR3 contains 16 residues. Trimming took 3 bases from V and 0 from J; bases not matched to a gene: 1. CDR3 sequence: CASSLGTSGSYNEQFF. For the CDR3, the DNA is TGTGCCAGCAGTTTGGGGACTAGCGGCTCCTACAATGAGCAGTTCTTC.

This chain links TRBV5-6 with TRBJ2-3, with D possibly being TRBD1 (6 bases). The CDR3 spans 14 residues. V shed 8 bases and J shed 1 base, with 14 bases lying between them. Germline V gene sequence: CDR1 SGHDT, CDR2 YYEEEE. As DNA, the CDR3 is TGTGCCAGTTACCCGGGACACCGCACAGATACGCAGTATTTT. It yields the protein CASYPGHRTDTQYF. The variable domain in full, with the rest retrieved from reference TRBV5-6 and TRBJ2-3, is DAGVTQSPTHLIKTRGQQVTLRCSPKSGHDTVSWYQQALGQGPQFIFQYYEEEERQRGNFPDRFSGHQFPNYSSELNVNALLLGDSALYLCASYPGHRTDTQYFGPGTRLTVL.

The chain links TRBV13 to TRBJ2-7; 11 positions match TRBD1. This CDR3 comprises 15 residues. Germline V gene sequence: CDR1 PRHDT, CDR2 FYEKMQ (reference sequence). J was trimmed by 3 bases and V by 5 bases; bases with no gene match: 6. CDR3 sequence (DNA): TGTGCCAGCAGCCGGGGACAGGGGGACTTCTACGAGCAGTACTTC. Translation gives CASSRGQGDFYEQYF.

The rearrangement joins TRBV13 to TRBJ2-5; TRBD2 agrees at 9 bases. The better agreement between TRBJ2-7 and the DNA end casts doubt on the J call. Germline CDR1 is PRHDT and CDR2 is FYEKMQ (reference sequence). The CDR3 length is 18 residues. CDR3 amino acids: CASSLLRGIAGVPYEQYF. The CDR3, as DNA: TGTGCCAGCAGCCTCCTCCGGGGGATAGCGGGAGTGCCCTACGAGCAGTACTTC.

The rearrangement uses TRBV28 and TRBJ2-3, with 12 bases aligning to TRBD2. The CDR3 has 15 amino acids. The V and J ends lost 8 bases and 3 bases, in that order; junction bases with no gene match: 6. Germline V gene sequence: CDR1 MDHEN, CDR2 SYDVKM. In DNA, the CDR3 is TGTGCCAGCCTACTAGCGGGAGGAGTTACAGATACGCAGTATTTT. Protein sequence: CASLLAGGVTDTQYF.